This T cell receptor beta chain was captured by sequencing in a study of CD8+CD57+ T cells in acquired aplastic anemia. This clonotype has ten or more counts. Genomic DNA was employed as the template in profiling TCR beta VDJ and CDR3. TCRdb recomputed calls from the reads with MiXCR, one row per CDR3 protein. The table lists around 190,000 distinct CDR3 sequences, nearly 50% of them singletons, with around 13% in the top ten. Those patients picked for sequencing had displayed CD8+CD57+ cell expansion on flow cytometry. This CDR3 has 15 amino acids. Germline loops: CDR1 SGHTA, CDR2 FQGTGA. V was cut by 1 base and J by 7 bases, with 11 bases left in between.

The chain has TRBV7-3 and TRBJ1-6, with unresolved D. The TCR originated in a human donor with aplastic anemia. The specimen was sorted CD4+, CD8+, or CD8+CD57+ T cells (not recorded which) from PBMCs. The chain's CDR3 is CASSLIGQVNSPLHF. DNA for the CDR3: TGTGCCAGCAGCTTAATCGGGCAGGTAAATTCACCCCTCCACTTT.